This T cell receptor (beta chain) is from a study of beta chain features in type 1 diabetes. The overall study: Across every sample, around 100,000,000 sorted cells were examined in total. Regarding the study as a whole: Patients' naive, central memory and regulatory TCRB repertoires appeared more alike than those of healthy donors. Patients with type 1 diabetes showed fewer VDJ junction insertions and more deletions.

Regarding this clone: Its cognate antigen is unknown.

Each population that was sorted was more than 98% pure. Germline trimming cut 5 bases from V and 8 bases from J; bases unmatched to any gene: 10. Germline loops: CDR1 SGDLS, CDR2 YYNGEE. The length of the CDR3 is 15 residues. The investigators reverse transcribed all of the isolated RNA, so they sequenced expressed TCRB transcripts. Produced via immunoSEQ multiplex PCR; TCRdb's table is partial and in-frame only. The sample consists of 900,000 or so clones, 15% to 20% of them appearing once. The rearrangement links TRBV9 to TRBJ2-1; 10 bases are shared with TRBD2. The TCR comes from a woman aged 18-29 years in good health. Sequenced input: naive CD4+ T cells from blood. This CDR3 is CASRAGAGGPHEQFF. CDR3 DNA sequence: TGTGCCAGCAGAGCCGGAGCGGGAGGGCCCCATGAGCAGTTCTTC. The complete variable domain, with remaining parts taken from reference TRBV9 and TRBJ2-1, reads DSGVTQTPKHLITATGQRVTLRCSPRSGDLSVYWYQQSLDQGLQFLIQYYNGEERAKGNILERFSAQQFPDLHSELNLSSLELGDSALYFCASRAGAGGPHEQFFGPGTRLTVL.